This TCR beta chain was captured by sequencing in a study of blood T cell repertoires in COVID-19. Across the whole study: Samples representing acute and convalescent COVID-19 were sourced from the United States, Italy and Spain. PBMCs, B-cell-depleted T cells, or T cells were the source of the cDNA or gDNA that made up the material.

Patients in Seattle were enrolled during active infection, then followed longitudinally. Sequenced by immunoSEQ multiplex PCR; TCRdb stores in-frame clones only, minus some. Among just over 250,000 clones, over 70% were seen once, and the ten largest hold more than 8.5%. V dropped 3 bases and J dropped 6 bases, with 15 bases sitting between them. There are 15 residues in the CDR3. The germline V gene has CDR1 MDHEN and CDR2 SYDVKM. V gene TRBV28 combines with J gene TRBJ1-5; tentatively, D is TRBD1 (5 bases). The specimen sequenced was peripheral blood. This receptor was taken from a woman aged 65 to 85 with COVID-19, enrolled during active disease. CDR3 sequence (DNA): TGTGCCAGCAGTTTTTTGCGGTCAGGGTCTCAGCCCCAGCATTTT. It codes for CASSFLRSGSQPQHF.